The 27 T cell receptor beta chains presented below share a single source sample, sequenced in a study of type 1 and type 2 diabetes patients. PCR was run on genomic DNA. The TCR beta CDR3 region was amplified using 30 forward and 13 reverse primers. MiXCR was run by TCRdb on the multiplex PCR reads, yielding one entry per CDR3 protein. The sample includes fewer than 300,000 distinct CDR3 sequences, roughly 50% of them seen just once. The sample comprised peripheral blood mononuclear cells (PBMCs). These receptors originate from a man aged 18-30 years with type 2 diabetes.

Concerning this clonotype itself: Here the CDR3 omits its conserved ending phenylalanine or tryptophan, so a read error is the likely source. The rearrangement uses TRBV2 and TRBJ1-1; 7 nucleotides match TRBD1. The junction had 14 bases not matched to a gene; V was cut back by 8 bases and J by 5 bases. This CDR3 is built from 15 residues. Germline values: CDR1 SNHLY, CDR2 FYNNEI. The CDR3 is CASFRDSSSRTEAFY. The CDR3 region has the DNA TGTGCCAGCTTCCGGGACAGCTCTTCTAGAACTGAAGCTTTCTAT.

In regard to this clonotype: A much larger clone is a single base away; this may be a read error. The chain has TRBV25-1 and TRBJ2-7, with 7 bases identical to TRBD2. CDR1 is MGHDK, CDR2 SYGVNS, per germline. The CDR3 contains 14 residues. Trimming cost V 4 bases and J 5 bases; bases outside gene matches: 8. The DNA of the CDR3 is TGTGCCAGCAGTGCGGCTAGCGGATTTAACGAGCAGTACTTC. It codes for CASSAASGFNEQYF.

V usage is TRBV10-1 and J usage is TRBJ2-1; TRBD2 might be the D (6 bases). The CDR3 consists of 15 residues. Germline CDR1 and CDR2: WNHNN and SYGVQD (reference sequence). V was shortened by 3 bases and J by 8 bases, with 17 bases between the two germline ends. DNA for the CDR3: TGCGCCAGCAGTGAAGTGGGACTTGCAGTCGATGAGCAGTTCTTC. Protein: CASSEVGLAVDEQFF.

Many counts were recorded for this clonotype. The chain combines TRBV11-2 with TRBJ2-7, with D unresolved. The ends were cut back, 1 base at V and 5 bases at J, with 9 bases in the middle. Per germline, CDR1 SGHAT and CDR2 FQNNGV. This CDR3 spans 13 amino acids. CDR3 DNA sequence: TGTGCCAGCAGCTTAGTGGGGAACGACGAGCAGTACTTC. This codes for CASSLVGNDEQYF.

In this sample, this clonotype turned up a few times. The V gene is TRBV29-1, the J gene TRBJ1-2; no clear D. Trimming pared 3 bases from V and 8 bases from J, leaving 4 bases between. CDR3 length: 9 amino acids. From germline, CDR1 is SQVTM and CDR2 ANQGSEA. The CDR3 DNA reads TGCAGCGTTGAGATGGGCTACACCTTC. Amino acid sequence: CSVEMGYTF.

This clonotype occurred a few times. V and J are TRBV30 and TRBJ2-7; tentatively, D is TRBD1 or TRBD2 (5 bases each). Trimming took off 0 bases at V and 0 bases at J, with 9 bases between the two ends. Per germline, CDR1 GTSNPN and CDR2 SVGIG (reference sequence). The CDR3 is 14 residues long. This CDR3 reads CAWSVWGSSYEQYF. CDR3 DNA: TGTGCCTGGAGTGTCTGGGGGAGCTCCTACGAGCAGTACTTC.

This clonotype was picked up one time. The DNA for the CDR3 is TGTGCCAGCTGCCGGAGCGGCCAAGAGACCCAGTACTTC. Protein product: CASCRSGQETQYF. This sequence joins TRBV2 and TRBJ2-5; possibly TRBD2 for D (5 bases). CDR1 and CDR2 (germline): SNHLY, FYNNEI. The CDR3 runs 13 residues. The V end was cut by 8 bases, the J end by 1 base, with 11 bases between.

This clonotype has more than one count but fewer than ten. The rearrangement uses TRBV20-1 and TRBJ1-4; possibly TRBD1 for D (5 bases). Deletions cut 5 bases from V and 7 bases from J, with 17 bases between. Looked up from germline, CDR1 is DFQATT and CDR2 is SNEGSKA (reference sequence). The CDR3 contains 14 residues. The CDR3 DNA sequence: TGCAGTGCTCCTCCTTTTGGGGGGGGTGAAAAACTGTTTTTT. It specifies CSAPPFGGGEKLFF.

The rearrangement joins TRBV19 to TRBJ2-1; 9 nucleotides match TRBD2. The CDR3 has 17 amino acids. Looked up from germline, CDR1 is LNHDA and CDR2 is SQIVND (reference sequence). Losses at the gene ends were 7 bases for V and 7 bases for J; bases not matched to a gene: 17. For the CDR3, the DNA is TGTGCCAGTAAATTGTGGGGCGGGAGGGCCCCTCAGAATGAGCAGTTCTTC. Protein: CASKLWGGRAPQNEQFF.

This clonotype was seen once. The V and J genes are TRBV28 and TRBJ2-2; TRBD1 aligns across 7 bases. There are 13 residues in the CDR3. V shed 5 bases, J shed 7 bases, and the junction held 4 bases outside the gene matches. Per germline, CDR1 MDHEN and CDR2 SYDVKM. The CDR3: CASSPGGIGELFF. CDR3 sequence (DNA): TGTGCCAGCAGTCCAGGGGGTATCGGGGAGCTGTTTTTT.

This clonotype was observed a few times. The chain couples TRBV11-2 to TRBJ2-7; 7 bases fit TRBD2. The CDR3 has 15 residues. Trimming cost V 0 bases and J 4 bases; bases outside gene matches: 6. Germline loops: CDR1 SGHAT, CDR2 FQNNGV. The CDR3 bases are TGTGCCAGCAGCTTAGACGATTGGGAGGGTTACGAGCAGTACTTC. Encoded protein: CASSLDDWEGYEQYF.

This chain uses TRBV20-1 with TRBJ2-1, with 10 bases matching TRBD2. J was trimmed by 2 bases and V by 4 bases; bases with no gene match: 8. Germline CDR1 and CDR2: DFQATT and SNEGSKA (reference sequence). The CDR3 is 16 residues long. CDR3 sequence: CSAKTSGVATYNEQFF. CDR3 bases: TGCAGTGCTAAAACTAGCGGGGTTGCAACCTACAATGAGCAGTTCTTC.

In its sample, this clonotype was seen many times. The gene calls are TRBV7-2 and TRBJ2-5; D call uncertain. Germline values: CDR1 SGHTA, CDR2 FQGNSA. Trimming removed 3 bases at V and 4 bases at J, with 9 bases between. This CDR3 region has 13 residues. The CDR3: CASSFRVVETQYF. The CDR3 nucleotides are TGTGCCAGCAGCTTTAGGGTGGTAGAGACCCAGTACTTC.

The chain carries TRBV10-3 and TRBJ2-3; 9 bases map to TRBD2. V lost 2 bases to trimming and J lost 5 bases; unmatched junction nucleotides: 14. Germline V lookup: CDR1 ENHRY, CDR2 SYGVKD. CDR3 length: 18 residues. Here the CDR3 reads CAISEKGLAGIREDTQYF. DNA of the CDR3: TGTGCCATCAGTGAGAAGGGGCTAGCGGGAATAAGGGAAGATACGCAGTATTTT.

This clonotype was observed at least ten times. The chain carries TRBV2 and TRBJ1-1; D unresolved. From germline, CDR1 is SNHLY and CDR2 FYNNEI. V was shortened by 6 bases and J by 0 bases, with 11 bases between the two germline ends. The CDR3 runs to 14 residues. In DNA form, the CDR3 reads TGTGCCAGCAGGGATCGAAAACTGAACACTGAAGCTTTCTTT. It specifies CASRDRKLNTEAFF.

V and J are TRBV19 and TRBJ1-2; D is ambiguous. V was pared by 4 bases and J by 2 bases, with 8 bases between. This CDR3 has 13 residues. In germline, CDR1 is LNHDA, CDR2 SQIVND (reference sequence). In nucleotides, the CDR3 is TGTGCCAGTAGTAGTAACAGAAACTATGGCTACACCTTC. Its translation is CASSSNRNYGYTF.

This clonotype was picked up a small number of times. The chain combines TRBV19 with TRBJ1-5; D ambiguous. V was shortened by 11 bases and J by 3 bases, with 17 bases between the two germline ends. Germline lookup yields CDR1 LNHDA and CDR2 SQIVND (reference sequence). The CDR3 loop spans 14 amino acids. The CDR3 region is CASSGNLFNQPQHF. The CDR3 DNA follows: TGTGCCTCCAGCGGGAACCTCTTCAATCAGCCCCAGCATTTT.

As for this clonotype: The final CDR3 position lacks the conserved phenylalanine or tryptophan, pointing to a likely read error. The rearrangement joins TRBV12-3 or TRBV12-4 to TRBJ1-5; TRBD1 matches at 7 bases. The V segment lost 5 bases and the J segment 2 bases; nucleotides outside the gene matches: 12. This CDR3 contains 17 residues. CDR3 nucleotides: TGTGCCAGCAGTGACGGACAGGAAGGATATGGCAATCAGCCCCAGCATCTT. It encodes CASSDGQEGYGNQPQHL.

The rearrangement links TRBV20-1 to TRBJ2-3; D is possibly TRBD1 or TRBD2 (5 bases each). The germline CDR1 and CDR2 sequences are DFQATT and SNEGSKA (reference sequence). CDR3 length: 17 residues. V was cut by 2 bases and J by 1 base, with 19 bases left in between. The CDR3 DNA reads TGCAGTGCTAGACGGCCCACGGGGCTAGCAGGCACAGATACGCAGTATTTT. Protein product: CSARRPTGLAGTDTQYF.

The J gene is TRBJ2-1, the V gene TRBV30; no clear D. Germline CDR1 reads GTSNPN; CDR2 reads SVGIG (reference sequence). The length of the CDR3 is 12 residues. Trimming left V 1 base short and J 4 bases short, with 5 bases between. The chain's CDR3 is CAWSAVYNEQFF. CDR3 bases: TGTGCCTGGAGTGCCGTTTACAATGAGCAGTTCTTC.

The chain employs TRBV27 and TRBJ1-2, with D maybe TRBD1 (5 bases). The V gene lost 2 bases and the J gene lost 6 bases, with 16 bases spanning the gap. The CDR3 length is 15 residues. In germline, CDR1 is MNHEY, CDR2 SMNVEV (reference sequence). The DNA for the CDR3 is TGTGCCAGCAGTTTAGGGGGGATCCCAACCCATGGCTACACCTTC. As protein: CASSLGGIPTHGYTF.

J is TRBJ2-1 and V is TRBV6-6; 7 bases fit TRBD1. The CDR3 contains 19 residues. The V and J ends lost 8 bases and 0 bases, in that order; junction bases with no gene match: 19. Germline CDR1 reads MNHNY; CDR2 reads SVGAGI (reference sequence). The CDR3 DNA reads TGTGCCAGCGGTGGGGGTTCAACTCGACAGGGTCTCTCCTACAATGAGCAGTTCTTC. It is translated as CASGGGSTRQGLSYNEQFF.

The rearrangement links TRBV7-6 to TRBJ1-4, with no clear D. The CDR3 is made up of 14 amino acids. Germline V gene lookup returns CDR1 SGHVS and CDR2 FNYEAQ. Trimming shortened V by 8 bases and J by 8 bases, and 18 bases separated the two germline ends. The CDR3 protein is CASGPGRFGEKLFF. The DNA of the CDR3 is TGTGCCAGCGGACCTGGACGGTTTGGGGAAAAACTGTTTTTT.

To note about this clonotype: Germline is not matched at one junction end, which may reflect a read error. V gene TRBV20-1 combines with J gene TRBJ2-3, with no clear D. The CDR3 covers 13 residues. Germline-derived CDR1 and CDR2 are DFQATT and SNEGSKA (reference sequence). CDR3 sequence: CSARDYSADMQYF. DNA for the CDR3: TGCAGTGCTAGAGATTACTCTGCAGATATGCAGTATTTT.

This chain uses TRBV6-4 with TRBJ1-4; D gene ambiguous. This CDR3 comprises 11 residues. Trimming removed 4 bases from V and 8 bases from J, with 5 bases in between. The germline V gene has CDR1 MRHNA and CDR2 SNTAGT. CDR3 loop: CASSGSEKLFF. As DNA, the CDR3 is TGTGCCAGCAGTGGGTCCGAAAAACTGTTTTTT.

This chain links TRBV25-1 with TRBJ1-6; 10 bases align to TRBD1. CDR1 and CDR2 from the germline V gene are MGHDK and SYGVNS. The CDR3 has 16 residues. The trim removed 3 bases at V and 7 bases at J, leaving 6 bases unmatched. The CDR3, as DNA: TGTGCCAGCAGTGATGACAGGGGGCGAGGGAATTCACCCCTCCACTTT. Translated, it gives CASSDDRGRGNSPLHF.

This clonotype was seen a few times. The V call is TRBV12-3 or TRBV12-4, the J call TRBJ2-7, with D unresolved. Trimming pared 6 bases from V and 6 bases from J, leaving 18 bases between. This CDR3 is built from 14 residues. The CDR3 protein is CASSITRTPLEQYF. The CDR3 DNA sequence: TGTGCCAGCAGCATTACGCGCACCCCCCTCGAGCAGTACTTC.